This T cell receptor beta chain was sequenced for a study of blood T cells in healthy people across ages. Together with a sample-barcoded 5' primer, a J-beta primer mix was included in a second PCR lasting about 6 to 11 cycles. TCRdb called the 5' RACE reads again in MiXCR, with one record for every CDR3 protein. The data show roughly 2 million distinct CDR3 sequences, with 49% seen just once and over 2% held by the top ten. Whole-study findings and limits: Unsorted PBMCs ruled out conclusive naive versus antigen-experienced comparison.

In its sample, this clonotype was seen a few times. What it binds is unknown. This CDR3 is 17 amino acids long. Germline loops: CDR1 MNHEY, CDR2 SMNVEV (reference sequence). The trim removed 1 base at V and 5 bases at J, leaving 7 bases unmatched. The sequence was obtained from a woman aged 40 to 55 in good health. The chain couples TRBV27 to TRBJ2-3; 12 positions match TRBD2. Sequencing input: blood. As DNA, the CDR3 is TGTGCCAGCAGTTTATTACTAGCGGGGGGTTCGGGAGATACGCAGTATTTT. It is translated as CASSLLLAGGSGDTQYF.